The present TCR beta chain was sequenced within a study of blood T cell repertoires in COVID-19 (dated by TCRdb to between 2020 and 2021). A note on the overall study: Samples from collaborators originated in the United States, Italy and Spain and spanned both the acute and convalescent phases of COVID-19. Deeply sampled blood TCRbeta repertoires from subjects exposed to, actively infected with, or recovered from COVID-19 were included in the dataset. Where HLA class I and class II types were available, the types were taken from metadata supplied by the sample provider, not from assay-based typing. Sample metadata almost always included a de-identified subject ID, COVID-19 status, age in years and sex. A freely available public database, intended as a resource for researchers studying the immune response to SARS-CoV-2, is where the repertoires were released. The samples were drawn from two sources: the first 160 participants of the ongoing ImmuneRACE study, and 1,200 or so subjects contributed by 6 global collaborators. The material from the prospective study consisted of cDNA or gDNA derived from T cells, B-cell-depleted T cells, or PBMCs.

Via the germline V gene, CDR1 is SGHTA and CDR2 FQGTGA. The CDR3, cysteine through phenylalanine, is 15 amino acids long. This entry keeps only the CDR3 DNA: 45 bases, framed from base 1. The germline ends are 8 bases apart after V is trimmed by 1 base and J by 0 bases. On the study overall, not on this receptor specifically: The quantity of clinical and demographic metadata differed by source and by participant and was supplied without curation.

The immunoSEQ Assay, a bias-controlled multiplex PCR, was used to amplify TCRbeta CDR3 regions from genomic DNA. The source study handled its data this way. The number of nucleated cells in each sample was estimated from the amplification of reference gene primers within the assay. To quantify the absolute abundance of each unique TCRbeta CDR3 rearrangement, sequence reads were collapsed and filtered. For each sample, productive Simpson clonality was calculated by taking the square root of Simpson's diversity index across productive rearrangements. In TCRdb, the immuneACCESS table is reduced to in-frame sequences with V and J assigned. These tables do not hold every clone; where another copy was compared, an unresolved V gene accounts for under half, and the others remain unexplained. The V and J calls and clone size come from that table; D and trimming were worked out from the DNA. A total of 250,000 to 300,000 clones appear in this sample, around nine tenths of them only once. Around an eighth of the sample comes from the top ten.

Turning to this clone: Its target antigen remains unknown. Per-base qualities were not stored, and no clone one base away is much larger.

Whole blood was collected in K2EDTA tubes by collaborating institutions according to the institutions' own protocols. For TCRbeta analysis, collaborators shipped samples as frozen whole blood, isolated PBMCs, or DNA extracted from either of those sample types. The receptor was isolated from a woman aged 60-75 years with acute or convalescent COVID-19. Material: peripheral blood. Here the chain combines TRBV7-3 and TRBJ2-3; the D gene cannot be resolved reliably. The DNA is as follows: TGTGCCAGCAGCTTAATGGGCACTAGCACAGATACGCAGTATTTT. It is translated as CASSLMGTSTDTQYF.